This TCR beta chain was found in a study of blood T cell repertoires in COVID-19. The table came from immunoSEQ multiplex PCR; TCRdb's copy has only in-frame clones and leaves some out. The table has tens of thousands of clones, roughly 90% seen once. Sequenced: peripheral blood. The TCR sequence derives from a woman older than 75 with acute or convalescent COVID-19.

CDR3 residues: CASSYSARNSPLHF. CDR3 nucleotide sequence: TGTGCCAGCAGTTACTCGGCCCGAAATTCACCCCTCCACTTT. This chain uses TRBV6-5 with TRBJ1-6; D is ambiguous. CDR1 and CDR2 (germline): MNHEY, SVGAGI. V was clipped by 0 bases and J by 7 bases, with 7 bases between them. CDR3 length equals 14 residues.